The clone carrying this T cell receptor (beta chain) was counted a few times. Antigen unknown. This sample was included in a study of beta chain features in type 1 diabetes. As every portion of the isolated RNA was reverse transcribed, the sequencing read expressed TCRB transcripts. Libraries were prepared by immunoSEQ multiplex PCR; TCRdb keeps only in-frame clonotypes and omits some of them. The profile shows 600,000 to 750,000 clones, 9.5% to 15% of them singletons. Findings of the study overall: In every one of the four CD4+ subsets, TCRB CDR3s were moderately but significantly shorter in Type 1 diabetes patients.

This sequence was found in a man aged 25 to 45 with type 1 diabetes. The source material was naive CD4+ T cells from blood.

The CDR3 loop is CASSEYGTGVSSPLHF. The CDR3 DNA reads TGTGCCAGCAGTGAATACGGGACAGGGGTAAGCTCACCCCTCCACTTT. The rearrangement joins TRBV25-1 to TRBJ1-6, with 10 bases aligning to TRBD1. This CDR3 contains 16 residues. The J segment lost 10 bases and the V segment lost 0 bases, leaving 6 bases of the junction unmatched. Germline V gene data show CDR1 as MGHDK and CDR2 as SYGVNS.